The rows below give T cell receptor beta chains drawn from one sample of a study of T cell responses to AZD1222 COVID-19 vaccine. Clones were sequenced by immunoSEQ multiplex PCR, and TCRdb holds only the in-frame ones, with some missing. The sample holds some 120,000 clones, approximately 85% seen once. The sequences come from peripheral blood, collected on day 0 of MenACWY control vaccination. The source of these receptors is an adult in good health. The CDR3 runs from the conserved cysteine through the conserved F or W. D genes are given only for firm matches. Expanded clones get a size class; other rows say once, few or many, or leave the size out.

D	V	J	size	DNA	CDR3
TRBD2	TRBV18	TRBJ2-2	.	TGTGCCAGCTCACTTGGACTAGCGAAGACCGGGGAGCTGTTTTTT	CASSLGLAKTGELFF
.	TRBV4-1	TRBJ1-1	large	TGCGCCAGCAGCCTGAAAAGGAACACTGAAGCTTTCTTT	CASSLKRNTEAFF
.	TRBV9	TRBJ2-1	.	TGTGCCAGCAGCGTAGAGGCAAGCTCTAGCAATAAGCAGTTCTTC	CASSVEASSSNKQFF
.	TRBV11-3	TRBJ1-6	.	TGTGCCAGCAGATGGCAGGGGAATTCACCCCTCCACTTT	CASRWQGNSPLHF
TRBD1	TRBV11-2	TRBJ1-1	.	TGTGCCAGCAGCTTCGGACAGGGCAGACGTCACACTGAAGCTTTCTTT	CASSFGQGRRHTEAFF
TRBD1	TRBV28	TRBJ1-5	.	TGTGCCAGCAGTTTTCGGGGACAGGGGAATCAGCCCCAGCATTTT	CASSFRGQGNQPQHF
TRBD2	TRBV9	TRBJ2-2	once	TGTGCCAGCAGCGTAGGTTGGCGGGAGGGTCTCGGGGAGCTGTTTTTT	CASSVGWREGLGELFF
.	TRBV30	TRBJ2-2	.	TGTGCCTGGAATCCGGGGGCCGGGGAGCTGTTTTTT	CAWNPGAGELFF
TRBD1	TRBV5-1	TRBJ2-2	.	TGCGCCAGCAGCCGCACGACAGGGTTCAGCACCGGGGAGCTGTTTTTT	CASSRTTGFSTGELFF
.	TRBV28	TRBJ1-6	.	TGTGCCAGCAGTTGGTGGACAGATAATTCACCCCTCCACTTT	CASSWWTDNSPLHF
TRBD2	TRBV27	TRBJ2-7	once	TGTGCCAGCAGTCTGAGGACTAGCGGGAGTTCAGGGGAGCAGTACTTC	CASSLRTSGSSGEQYF
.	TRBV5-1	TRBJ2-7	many	TGCGCCAGCAGCCTCATCAGGGTGGGACGAGAGAGAATTACCTACGAGCAGTACTTC	CASSLIRVGRERITYEQYF
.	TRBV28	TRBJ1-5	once	TGTGCCAGCAGTTTTGATATAGCGGTGCAGGGTAGCAATCAGCCCCAGCATTTT	CASSFDIAVQGSNQPQHF
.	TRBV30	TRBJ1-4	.	TGTGCCTGGAATGATGGTTGGGGGTCTAATGAAAAACTGTTTTTT	CAWNDGWGSNEKLFF
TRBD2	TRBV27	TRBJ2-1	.	TGTGCCAGCAGTTTCCAAGCGGGAGCCTACAATGAGCAGTTCTTC	CASSFQAGAYNEQFF
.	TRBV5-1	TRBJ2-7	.	TGCGCCAGCAGCCCCACAGCGAGCTCCTACGAGCAGTACTTC	CASSPTASSYEQYF
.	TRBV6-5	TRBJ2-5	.	TGTGCCAGCAGTTACTCGAATCTAGCAAGAGAGACCCAGTACTTC	CASSYSNLARETQYF
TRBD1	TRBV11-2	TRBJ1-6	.	TGTGCCAGCAGTTACCTCCCGACAGGGAGCGGCCATAATTCACCCCTCCACTTT	CASSYLPTGSGHNSPLHF
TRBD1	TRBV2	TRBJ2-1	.	TGTGCCAGCAGTCCGGACAGGCGTATTAACAATGAGCAGTTCTTC	CASSPDRRINNEQFF
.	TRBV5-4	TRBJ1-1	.	TGTGCCAGCAGCTTGGCACAGCCTAACACTGAAGCTTTCTTT	CASSLAQPNTEAFF
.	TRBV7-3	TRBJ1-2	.	TGTGCCAGCAGCGCTGGGGGGAACTATGGCTACACCTTC	CASSAGGNYGYTF
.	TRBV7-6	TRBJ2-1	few	TGTGCCAGCAGCTCCCTCAGGGGCCGGTCCTACAATGAGCAGTTCTTC	CASSSLRGRSYNEQFF
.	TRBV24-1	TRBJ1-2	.	TGTGCCACCAGTGATCCGGACAATCTTAACTATGGCTACACCTTC	CATSDPDNLNYGYTF
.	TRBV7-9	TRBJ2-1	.	TGTGCCAGCAGCTTAGAGAGCACTGCGCAGTTCTTC	CASSLESTAQFF
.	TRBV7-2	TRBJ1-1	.	TGTGCCAGCAGCTTGCGAGGGGCCACTGAAGCTTTCTTT	CASSLRGATEAFF
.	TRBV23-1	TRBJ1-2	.	TGCGCCAGCAGTCCCCTTAGTCTCTATGGCTACACCTTC	CASSPLSLYGYTF
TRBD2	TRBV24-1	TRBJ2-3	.	TGTGCCACCAGTGACTCTCGACTAGCACCCACAGATACGCAGTATTTT	CATSDSRLAPTDTQYF
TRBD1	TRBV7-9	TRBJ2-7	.	TGTGCCAGCAGCCTCGGACAGGGGACCTACGAGCAGTACTTC	CASSLGQGTYEQYF
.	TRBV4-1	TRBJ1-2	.	TGCGCCAGCAGCCAAGATTCACGGGCTTACTATGGCTACACCTTC	CASSQDSRAYYGYTF
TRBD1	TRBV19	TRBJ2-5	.	TGTGCCAGTAGTAGGGGGACAGGGGGCGTCCAGTACTTC	CASSRGTGGVQYF
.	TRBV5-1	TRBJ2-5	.	TGCGCCAGCAGCTTTGGAGAACCAAGGGAGACCCAGTACTTC	CASSFGEPRETQYF
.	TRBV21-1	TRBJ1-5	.	TGTGCCAGCAACGGTCAGCCCCAGCATTTT	CASNGQPQHF
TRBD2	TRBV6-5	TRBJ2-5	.	TGTGCCAGCAGTTACTCGGCGGGAGATGGTGAGACCCAGTACTTC	CASSYSAGDGETQYF
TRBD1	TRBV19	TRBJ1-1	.	TGTGCCAGTAGTAGGGGGGTACAGGGGTGGAACACTGAAGCTTTCTTT	CASSRGVQGWNTEAFF
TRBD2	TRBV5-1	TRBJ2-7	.	TGCGCCAGCAGCCCGCGGACTAGCGGACCCTACGAGCAGTACTTC	CASSPRTSGPYEQYF
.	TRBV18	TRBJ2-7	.	TGTGCCAGCTCACCTCACCCCGGGAGTGGGAACGAGCAGTACTTC	CASSPHPGSGNEQYF
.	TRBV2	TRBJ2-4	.	TGTGCCAGCAGACGCCTCGCGGTAGCCAAAAACATTCAGTACTTC	CASRRLAVAKNIQYF
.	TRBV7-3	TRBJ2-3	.	TGTGCCAGCAGGGGGACAGATACGCAGTATTTT	CASRGTDTQYF
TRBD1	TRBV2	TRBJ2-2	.	TGTGCCAGCAGTGATGCGGAGACAGGGGGCACCGGGGAGCTGTTTTTT	CASSDAETGGTGELFF
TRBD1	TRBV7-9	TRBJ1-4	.	TGTGCCAGCAGGCAACAGGGGGTTAATGAAAAACTGTTTTTT	CASRQQGVNEKLFF
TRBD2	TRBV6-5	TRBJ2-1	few	TGTGCCAGCAGACTAGCGGGAGACAATGAGCAGTTCTTC	CASRLAGDNEQFF